A selection of T cell receptor beta chains follows, all from one sample in a study of PD-1 blockade in classical Hodgkin lymphoma. Repertoires were generated with immunoSEQ multiplex PCR, while TCRdb's copy carries only in-frame clones and drops some. The sample contains 20,000 to 30,000 clones, roughly 89% of which appear only once. The sequencing sample was made of CD4+ T cells from blood. These receptor sequences come from a human donor with classical Hodgkin lymphoma. Each CDR3 is given with its conserved first and last residue. D genes are given only for firm matches. The size entry is marked missing in some rows and otherwise reads once, few, many or a size class.

j_gene: TRBJ1-4; abundance: NA; d_gene: NA; v_gene: TRBV6-5; CDR3nt: TGTGCCAGCAGTTACTCTACAGGGTTTGAAAAACTGTTTTTT; CDR3aa: CASSYSTGFEKLFF
j_gene: TRBJ2-1; abundance: NA; d_gene: TRBD2; v_gene: TRBV4-3; CDR3nt: TGCGCCAGCAGCCAAGAGACTAGCGGGGGGGAATATTACAATGAGCAGTTCTTC; CDR3aa: CASSQETSGGEYYNEQFF
j_gene: TRBJ1-3; abundance: NA; d_gene: NA; v_gene: TRBV19; CDR3nt: TGTGCCAGTAGTATGGGGAGCTCTGGAAACACCATATATTTT; CDR3aa: CASSMGSSGNTIYF
j_gene: TRBJ2-7; abundance: NA; d_gene: NA; v_gene: TRBV5-1; CDR3nt: TGCGCCAGCAGCTTGACGGGGGAAAGCTACGAGCAGTACTTC; CDR3aa: CASSLTGESYEQYF
j_gene: TRBJ1-3; abundance: NA; d_gene: NA; v_gene: TRBV6-1; CDR3nt: TGTGCCAGCACCCTCGGGCAGGCCGGAATAAACACCATATATTTT; CDR3aa: CASTLGQAGINTIYF
j_gene: TRBJ2-3; abundance: NA; d_gene: TRBD1; v_gene: TRBV6-5; CDR3nt: TGTGCCAGCAGAGGGGGCCCAGATACGCAGTATTTT; CDR3aa: CASRGGPDTQYF
j_gene: TRBJ2-7; abundance: NA; d_gene: TRBD1; v_gene: TRBV28; CDR3nt: TGTGCCAGCAGTTCCACGGGGACAGGGTCTGAAGAGCAGTACTTC; CDR3aa: CASSSTGTGSEEQYF
j_gene: TRBJ1-6; abundance: few; d_gene: NA; v_gene: TRBV6-5; CDR3nt: TGTGCCAGCAGGGGGGCGCGAAGTAATTCACCCCTCCACTTT; CDR3aa: CASRGARSNSPLHF
j_gene: TRBJ2-6; abundance: NA; d_gene: NA; v_gene: TRBV5-4; CDR3nt: TGTGCCAGTGGACAGATCTCTGGGGCCAACGTCCTGACTTTC; CDR3aa: CASGQISGANVLTF
j_gene: TRBJ2-5; abundance: NA; d_gene: TRBD2; v_gene: TRBV5-1; CDR3nt: TGCGCCAGCAGCAACCGGGACTACAAAGAGACCCAGTACTTC; CDR3aa: CASSNRDYKETQYF
j_gene: TRBJ1-2; abundance: NA; d_gene: TRBD1; v_gene: TRBV19; CDR3nt: TGTGCCAGTATGAACAGGGGAGCGGATCTTCTAACCTTC; CDR3aa: CASMNRGADLLTF
j_gene: TRBJ2-2; abundance: NA; d_gene: NA; v_gene: TRBV6-5; CDR3nt: TGTGCCAGCAGTCCATTTTGGAGTAACGACGGGGAGCTGTTTTTT; CDR3aa: CASSPFWSNDGELFF